These T cell receptor beta chains were read from a single sample in a study of CD8 T cells in ankylosing spondylitis. TCRdb called the 5' RACE reads again in MiXCR, with one record for every CDR3 protein. The data contain over 400,000 distinct CDR3 sequences, 20% to 30% of them singletons. The material sequenced was blood, either unsorted or a sorted T cell fraction (not recorded which). The receptors originated from a male donor with ankylosing spondylitis. The conserved cysteine and the conserved F or W are not part of the CDR3 here.

TRBJ2-3	11	TRBV19	ASSGLAEDTQY
TRBJ2-5	11	TRBV29-1	SVEGPSQETQY
TRBJ1-2	11	TRBV29-1	SVGPGVRYGYT
TRBJ1-1	14	TRBV7-9	ASSPRQGAQGTEAF
TRBJ2-7	12	TRBV2	ASTGADPSYEQY
TRBJ2-7	13	TRBV20-1	SARDHLKGVYEQY
TRBJ2-5	14	TRBV4-1	ASSQELADSQETQY
TRBJ2-1	11	TRBV2	AGAGGANNEQF
TRBJ1-6	13	TRBV12-3/TRBV12-4	ASSLLGGSNSPLH
TRBJ2-1	13	TRBV5-1	ASSSRGGIYNEQF
TRBJ2-5	16	TRBV11-2	ASSLDRPTSGRYETQY
TRBJ2-1	9	TRBV20-1	SAHSRGEQF
TRBJ1-1	12	TRBV5-1	ASSTTGVNTEAF
TRBJ1-1	12	TRBV5-1	ASSPTGGAYEAF
TRBJ2-7	11	TRBV18	ASSPTDDYEQY
TRBJ2-3	15	TRBV7-2	ASSARTSGYSTDTQY
TRBJ2-1	11	TRBV5-1	ASPGDSYNEQF
TRBJ2-5	11	TRBV29-1	SDITTGGETQY
TRBJ1-3	15	TRBV4-2	ASSQARGAPSGNTIY
TRBJ1-3	12	TRBV12-3/TRBV12-4	ASTRPSSGNTIY
TRBJ1-2	12	TRBV20-1	SARPGQGLYGYT
TRBJ1-4	13	TRBV29-1	SVEGKGGAGEKLF
TRBJ1-2	12	TRBV29-1	SVRNRGPNYGYT
TRBJ1-4	12	TRBV5-6	ASSATGGVEKLF
TRBJ2-1	14	TRBV12-3/TRBV12-4	ASSQLPGQNSNEQF
TRBJ1-1	13	TRBV5-1	ASSRAGTANTEAF
TRBJ2-6	14	TRBV20-1	SATTLGVAGANVLT
TRBJ1-3	11	TRBV29-1	SALQGRGNTIY
TRBJ2-2	15	TRBV7-8	ASSYLGPTENTGELF
TRBJ2-1	13	TRBV12-3/TRBV12-4	ASSPVGISYNEQF
TRBJ2-4	14	TRBV5-1	ASSVGTGGSGRIQY
TRBJ1-1	12	TRBV11-3	ASSLETGRSEAF
TRBJ1-1	10	TRBV5-1	ASSGGTARAF
TRBJ1-4	11	TRBV10-3	AISEVPNEKLF
TRBJ2-1	10	TRBV7-8	ASSPRTEEQF